The sequence of this TCR beta chain was determined in a study of T cell repertoires in breast cancer. Study information: Most of the approximately 19 tumors had ER+/PR+ status. General study points: Seven or more patient tumors shared more than 15 TCR pairs rarely seen in control blood. Singleton TCRs were discarded and only part of each tumor was sampled.

A second nested PCR with blocking oligonucleotides suppressed unpaired genes. Via MiXCR, TCRdb re-called the emulsion pairing reads, giving one row per CDR3 protein. The table includes about 40,000 distinct CDR3 sequences, 45% to 55% detected once. V dropped 2 bases and J dropped 8; count of bases not matched to a gene: 8. The CDR3 consists of 15 residues. The germline V gene encodes CDR1 DFQATT and CDR2 SNEGSKA (reference sequence). This clonotype was counted a few times. Antigen: not known. Just one base apart from a much larger clone, this may be a read error. An expanded emulsion RT-PCR with primers for all TCR V genes paired CD8+ T cell chains.

The clonotype comes from a pool of human donors with breast cancer or a healthy control (not recorded which). This chain joins TRBV20-1 and TRBJ2-1, with 11 bases lining up with TRBD2. The source material was CD8+ T cells. The CDR3 spells CSARPGTSGQDEQFF. The CDR3, as DNA: TGCAGTGCTAGACCCGGGACTAGCGGTCAGGATGAGCAGTTCTTC.